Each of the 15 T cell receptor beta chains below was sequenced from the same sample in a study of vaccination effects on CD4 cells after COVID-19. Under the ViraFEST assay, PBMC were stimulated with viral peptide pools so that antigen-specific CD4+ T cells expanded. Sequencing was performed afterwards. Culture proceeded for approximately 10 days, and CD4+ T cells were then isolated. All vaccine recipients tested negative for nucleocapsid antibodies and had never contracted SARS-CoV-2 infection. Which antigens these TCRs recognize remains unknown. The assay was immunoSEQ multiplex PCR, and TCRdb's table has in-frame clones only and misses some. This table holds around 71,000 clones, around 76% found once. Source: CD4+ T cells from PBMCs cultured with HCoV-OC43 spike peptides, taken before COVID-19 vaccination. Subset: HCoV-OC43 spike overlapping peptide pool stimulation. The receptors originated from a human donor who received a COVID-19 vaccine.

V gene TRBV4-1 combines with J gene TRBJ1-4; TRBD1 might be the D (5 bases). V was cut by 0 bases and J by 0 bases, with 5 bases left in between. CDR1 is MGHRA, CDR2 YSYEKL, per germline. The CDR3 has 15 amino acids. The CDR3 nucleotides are TGCGCCAGCAGCCAAGAGGGGGCAACTAATGAAAAACTGTTTTTT. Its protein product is CASSQEGATNEKLFF.

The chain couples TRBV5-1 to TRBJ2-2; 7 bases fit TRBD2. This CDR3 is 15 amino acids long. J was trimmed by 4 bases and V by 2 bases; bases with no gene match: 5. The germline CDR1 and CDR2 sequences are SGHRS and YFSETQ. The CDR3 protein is CASSFSAGSTGELFF. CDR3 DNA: TGCGCCAGCAGCTTTTCAGCGGGGAGCACCGGGGAGCTGTTTTTT. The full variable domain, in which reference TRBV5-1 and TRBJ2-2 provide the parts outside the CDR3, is KAGVTQTPRYLIKTRGQQVTLSCSPISGHRSVSWYQQTPGQGLQFLFEYFSETQRNKGNFPGRFSGRQFSNSRSEMNVSTLELGDSALYLCASSFSAGSTGELFFGEGSRLTVL.

For the CDR3, the DNA is TGTGCCAGTAGTGCCGCGGGGGCCATCACAGATACGCAGTATTTT. Its translation is CASSAAGAITDTQYF. The chain has TRBV19 and TRBJ2-3; TRBD2 might be the D (7 bases). The CDR3 has 15 amino acids. Germline V gene lookup returns CDR1 LNHDA and CDR2 SQIVND (reference sequence). Trimming removed 5 bases at V and 2 bases at J, with 14 bases between. Full variable domain (remainder filled in from reference TRBV19 and TRBJ2-3): DGGITQSPKYLFRKEGQNVTLSCEQNLNHDAMYWYRQDPGQGLRLIYYSQIVNDFQKGDIAEGYSVSREKKESFPLTVTSAQKNPTAFYLCASSAAGAITDTQYFGPGTRLTVL.

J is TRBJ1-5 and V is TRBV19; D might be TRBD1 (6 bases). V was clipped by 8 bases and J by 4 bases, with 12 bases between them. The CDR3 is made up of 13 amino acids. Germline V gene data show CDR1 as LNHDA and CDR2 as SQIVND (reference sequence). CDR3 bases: TGTGCCAGTCAGACACAGGGAAATCAGCCCCAGCATTTT. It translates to CASQTQGNQPQHF.

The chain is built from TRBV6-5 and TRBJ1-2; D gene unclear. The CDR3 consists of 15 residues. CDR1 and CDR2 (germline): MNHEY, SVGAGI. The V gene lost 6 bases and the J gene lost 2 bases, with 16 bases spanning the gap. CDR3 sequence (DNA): TGTGCCAGCAGGACAACAAGGACGGCGAACTATGGCTACACCTTC. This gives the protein CASRTTRTANYGYTF.

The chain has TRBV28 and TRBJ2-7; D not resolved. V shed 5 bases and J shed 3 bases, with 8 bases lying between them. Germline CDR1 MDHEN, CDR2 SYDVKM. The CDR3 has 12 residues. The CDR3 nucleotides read TGTGCCAGCAGTCGACGGAACTACGAGCAGTACGTC. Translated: CASSRRNYEQYV.

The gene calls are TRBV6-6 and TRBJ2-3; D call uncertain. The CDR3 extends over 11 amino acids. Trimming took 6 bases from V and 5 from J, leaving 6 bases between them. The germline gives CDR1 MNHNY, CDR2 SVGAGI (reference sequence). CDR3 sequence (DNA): TGTGCCAGCAGAGTGAGAGATACGCAGTATTTT. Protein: CASRVRDTQYF.

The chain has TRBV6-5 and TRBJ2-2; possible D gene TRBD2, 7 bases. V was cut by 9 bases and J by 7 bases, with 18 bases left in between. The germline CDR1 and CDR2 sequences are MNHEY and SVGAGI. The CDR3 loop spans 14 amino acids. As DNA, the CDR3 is TGTGCCAGGAGGGGGGAGGGGAGTGGCGGGGAGCTGTTTTTT. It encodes CARRGEGSGGELFF.

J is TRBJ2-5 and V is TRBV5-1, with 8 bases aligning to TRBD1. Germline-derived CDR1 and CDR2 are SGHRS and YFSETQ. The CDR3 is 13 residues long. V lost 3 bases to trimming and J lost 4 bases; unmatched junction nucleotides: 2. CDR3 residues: CASSSRGLETQYF. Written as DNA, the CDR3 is TGCGCCAGCAGCTCCAGGGGGCTAGAGACCCAGTACTTC.

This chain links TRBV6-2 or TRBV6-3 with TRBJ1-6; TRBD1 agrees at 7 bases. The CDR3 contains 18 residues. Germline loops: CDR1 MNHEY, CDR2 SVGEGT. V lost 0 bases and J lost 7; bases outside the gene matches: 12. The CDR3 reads CASSYSIEGATGNSPLHF. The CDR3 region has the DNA TGTGCCAGCAGTTACTCGATCGAGGGGGCAACGGGCAATTCACCCCTCCACTTT.

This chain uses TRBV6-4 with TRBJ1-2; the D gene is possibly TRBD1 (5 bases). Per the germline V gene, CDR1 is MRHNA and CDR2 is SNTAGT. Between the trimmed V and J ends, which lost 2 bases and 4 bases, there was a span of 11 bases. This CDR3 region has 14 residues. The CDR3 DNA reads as TGTGCCAGCAGTGACAGGGGCAATTTCTATGGCTACACCTTC. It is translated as CASSDRGNFYGYTF.

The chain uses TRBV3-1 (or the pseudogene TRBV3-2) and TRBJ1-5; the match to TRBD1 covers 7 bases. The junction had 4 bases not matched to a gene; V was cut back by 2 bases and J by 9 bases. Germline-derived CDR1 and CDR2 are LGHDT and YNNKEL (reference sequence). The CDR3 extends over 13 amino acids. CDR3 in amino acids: CASSQPPGGPQHF. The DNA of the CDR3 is TGTGCCAGCAGCCAACCCCCAGGGGGGCCCCAGCATTTT.

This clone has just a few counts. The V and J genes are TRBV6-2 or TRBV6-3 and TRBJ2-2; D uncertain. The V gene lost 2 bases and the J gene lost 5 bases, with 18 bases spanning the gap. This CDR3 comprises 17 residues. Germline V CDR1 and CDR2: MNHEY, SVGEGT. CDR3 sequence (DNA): TGTGCCAGCAGTTACCTGGGCAATAAAGTATGGACCGGGGAGCTGTTTTTT. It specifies CASSYLGNKVWTGELFF.

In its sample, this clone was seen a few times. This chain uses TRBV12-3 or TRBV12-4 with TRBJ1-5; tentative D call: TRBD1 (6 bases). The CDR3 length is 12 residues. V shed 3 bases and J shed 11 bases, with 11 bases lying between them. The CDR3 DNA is TGTGCCAGCAGTTTTGGTCAGGGGTCCCAGCATTTT. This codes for CASSFGQGSQHF.

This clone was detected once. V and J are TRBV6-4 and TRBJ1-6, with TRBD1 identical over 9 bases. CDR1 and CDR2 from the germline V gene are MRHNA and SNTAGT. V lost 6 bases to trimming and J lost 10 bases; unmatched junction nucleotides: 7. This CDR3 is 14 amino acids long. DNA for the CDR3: TGTGCCAGCAGGACAGGGGGAATAAGATCACCCCTCCACTTT. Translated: CASRTGGIRSPLHF.